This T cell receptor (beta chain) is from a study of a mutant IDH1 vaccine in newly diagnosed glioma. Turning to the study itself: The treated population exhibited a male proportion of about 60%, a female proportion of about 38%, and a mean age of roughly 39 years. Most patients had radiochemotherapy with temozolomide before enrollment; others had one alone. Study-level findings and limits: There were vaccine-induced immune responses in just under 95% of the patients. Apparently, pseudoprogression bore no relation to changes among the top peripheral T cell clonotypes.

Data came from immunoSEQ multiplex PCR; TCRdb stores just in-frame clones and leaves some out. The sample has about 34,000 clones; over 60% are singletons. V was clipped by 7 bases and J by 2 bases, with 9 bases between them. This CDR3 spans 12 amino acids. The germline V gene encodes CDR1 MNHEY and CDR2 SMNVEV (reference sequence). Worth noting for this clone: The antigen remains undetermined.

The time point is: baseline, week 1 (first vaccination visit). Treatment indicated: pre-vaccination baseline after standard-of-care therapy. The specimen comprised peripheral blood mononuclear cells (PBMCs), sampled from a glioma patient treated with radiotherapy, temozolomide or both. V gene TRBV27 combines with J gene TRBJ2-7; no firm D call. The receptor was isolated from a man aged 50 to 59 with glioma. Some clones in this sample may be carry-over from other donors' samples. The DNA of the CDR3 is TGTGCCAGCAAGCAGGAGCCCTACGAGCAGTACTTC. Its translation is CASKQEPYEQYF.